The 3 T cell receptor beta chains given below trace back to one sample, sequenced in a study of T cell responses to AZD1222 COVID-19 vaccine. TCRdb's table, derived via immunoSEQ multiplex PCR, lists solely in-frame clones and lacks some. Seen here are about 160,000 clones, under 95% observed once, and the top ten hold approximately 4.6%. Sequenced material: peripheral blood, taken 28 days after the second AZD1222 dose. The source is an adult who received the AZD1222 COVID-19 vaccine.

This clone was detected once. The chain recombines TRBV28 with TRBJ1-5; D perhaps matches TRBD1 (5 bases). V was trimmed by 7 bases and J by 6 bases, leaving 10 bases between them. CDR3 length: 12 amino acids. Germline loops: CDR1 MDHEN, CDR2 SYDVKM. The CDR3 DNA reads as TGTGCCAGCACCTGGGACGGTCAGCCCCAGCATTTT. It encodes CASTWDGQPQHF.

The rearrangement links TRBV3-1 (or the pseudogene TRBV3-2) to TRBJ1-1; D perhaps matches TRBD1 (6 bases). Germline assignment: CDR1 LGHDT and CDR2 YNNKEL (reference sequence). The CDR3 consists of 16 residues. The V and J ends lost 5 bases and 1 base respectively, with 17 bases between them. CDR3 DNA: TGTGCCAGCAGCGGGGTGCAGGGGACCGGGAACACTGAAGCTTTCTTT. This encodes CASSGVQGTGNTEAFF.

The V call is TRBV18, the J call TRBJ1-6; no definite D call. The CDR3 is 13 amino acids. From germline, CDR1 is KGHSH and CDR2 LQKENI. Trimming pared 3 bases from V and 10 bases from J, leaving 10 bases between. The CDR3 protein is CASSPRRWSPLHF. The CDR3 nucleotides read TGTGCCAGCTCACCGCGTCGTTGGTCACCCCTCCACTTT. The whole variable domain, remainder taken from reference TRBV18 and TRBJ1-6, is NAGVMQNPRHLVRRRGQEARLRCSPMKGHSHVYWYRQLPEEGLKFMVYLQKENIIDESGMPKERFSAEFPKEGPSILRIQQVVRGDSAAYFCASSPRRWSPLHFGNGTRLTVT.